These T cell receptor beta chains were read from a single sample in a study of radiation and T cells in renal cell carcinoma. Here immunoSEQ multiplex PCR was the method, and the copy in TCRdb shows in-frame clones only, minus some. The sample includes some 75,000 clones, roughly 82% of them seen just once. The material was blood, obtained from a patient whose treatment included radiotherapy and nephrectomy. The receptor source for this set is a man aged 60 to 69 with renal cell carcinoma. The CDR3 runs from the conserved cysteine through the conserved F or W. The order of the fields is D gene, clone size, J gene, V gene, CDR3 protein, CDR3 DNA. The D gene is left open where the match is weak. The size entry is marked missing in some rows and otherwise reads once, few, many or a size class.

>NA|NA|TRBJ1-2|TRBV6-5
CASSSRAGKGYGYTF
TGTGCCAGCAGTTCAAGGGCAGGGAAAGGGTATGGCTACACCTTC
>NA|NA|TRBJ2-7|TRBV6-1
CASSEAEVIEHF
TGTGCCAGCAGTGAAGCAGAAGTAATTGAGCACTTC
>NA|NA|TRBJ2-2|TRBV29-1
CSVVPLSLRPNTGELFF
TGCAGCGTTGTCCCGCTTTCTCTACGCCCGAACACCGGGGAGCTGTTTTTT
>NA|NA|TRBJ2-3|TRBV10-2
CASSEVEGALKYTDTQYF
TGCGCCAGCAGTGAGGTGGAGGGGGCCTTAAAATACACAGATACGCAGTATTTT
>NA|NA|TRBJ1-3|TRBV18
CASALQPEGRANTIYF
TGTGCCAGCGCACTCCAACCTGAGGGTCGAGCAAACACCATATATTTT
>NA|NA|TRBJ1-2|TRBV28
CATQGFTRGYGYTF
TGTGCCACCCAGGGATTTACGAGGGGCTATGGCTACACCTTC
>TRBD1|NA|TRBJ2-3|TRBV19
CASSIGGTDTDTQYF
TGTGCCAGTAGTATAGGGGGGACAGACACAGATACGCAGTATTTT
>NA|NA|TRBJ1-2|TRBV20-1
CSAGPGYGYTF
TGCAGTGCTGGCCCCGGGTATGGCTACACCTTC
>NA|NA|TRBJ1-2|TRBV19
CASTHRGGTTYGYTF
TGTGCCAGTACTCACCGCGGGGGGACAACCTATGGCTACACCTTC
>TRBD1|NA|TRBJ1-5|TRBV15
CATSSGTGFPSNQPQHF
TGTGCCACCAGCAGTGGGACAGGATTTCCTAGCAATCAGCCCCAGCATTTT
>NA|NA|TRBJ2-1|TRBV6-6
CASSYSLGPYEQFF
TGTGCCAGCAGTTACTCGTTGGGCCCCTATGAGCAGTTCTTC
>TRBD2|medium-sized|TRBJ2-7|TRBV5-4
CASSATPFRLAARSYEQYF
TGTGCCAGCAGCGCGACCCCCTTCAGACTAGCGGCCCGCTCCTACGAGCAGTACTTC
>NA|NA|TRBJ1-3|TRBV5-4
CASSRSPGNTIYF
TGTGCCAGCAGTAGGTCTCCTGGAAACACCATATATTTT
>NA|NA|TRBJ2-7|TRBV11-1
CASRDRGTASYEQYF
TGTGCCAGCAGGGATCGGGGGACAGCCTCCTACGAGCAGTACTTC
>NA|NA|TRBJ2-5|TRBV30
CAWSVLWDGEETQYF
TGTGCCTGGAGTGTACTCTGGGACGGAGAAGAGACCCAGTACTTC
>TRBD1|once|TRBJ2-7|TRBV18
CASSPKAGGSYEQYF
TGTGCCAGCTCACCAAAGGCAGGGGGCTCCTACGAGCAGTACTTC
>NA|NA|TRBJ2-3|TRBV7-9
CASSLRAAPGGADTQYF
TGTGCCAGCAGCTTAAGGGCCGCTCCCGGTGGCGCAGATACGCAGTATTTT
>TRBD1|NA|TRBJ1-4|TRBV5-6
CASSLSGTGGEKLFF
TGTGCCAGCAGCTTGTCCGGGACAGGGGGTGAAAAACTGTTTTTT
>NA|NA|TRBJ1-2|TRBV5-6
CASTILAFNYGYTF
TGTGCCAGCACCATCTTGGCCTTTAACTATGGCTACACCTTC
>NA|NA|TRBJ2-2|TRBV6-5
CASSLTANTGELFF
TGTGCCAGCAGCCTGACAGCGAACACCGGGGAGCTGTTTTTT
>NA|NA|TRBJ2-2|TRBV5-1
CASNGGSSTGELFF
TGCGCCAGCAACGGTGGGAGTTCCACCGGGGAGCTGTTTTTT
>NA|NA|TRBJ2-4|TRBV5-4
CASSLVNKNIQYF
TGTGCCAGCAGCCTCGTCAACAAAAACATTCAGTACTTC
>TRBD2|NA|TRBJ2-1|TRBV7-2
CASRPPPGLASNEQFF
TGTGCCAGCAGACCCCCACCGGGACTAGCGAGTAATGAGCAGTTCTTC
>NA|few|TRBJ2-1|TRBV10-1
CASTNDPTHLQGANEQFF
TGCGCCAGCACTAACGACCCCACCCACCTTCAGGGAGCCAATGAGCAGTTCTTC
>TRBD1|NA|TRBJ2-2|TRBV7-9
CASAQGPDRVYTGELFF
TGTGCCAGCGCCCAAGGCCCGGACAGGGTTTACACCGGGGAGCTGTTTTTT
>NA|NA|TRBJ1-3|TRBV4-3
CASSQVIGNTIYF
TGCGCCAGCAGCCAAGTTATAGGAAACACCATATATTTT
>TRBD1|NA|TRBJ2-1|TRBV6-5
CASSHRDRRYNEQFF
TGTGCCAGCAGTCACCGGGACAGAAGGTACAATGAGCAGTTCTTC
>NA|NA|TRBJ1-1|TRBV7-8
CASSDTGTAVNTEAFF
TGTGCCAGCAGCGACACCGGGACGGCCGTGAACACTGAAGCTTTCTTT
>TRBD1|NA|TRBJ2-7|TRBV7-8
CASMYRGVYEQYF
TGTGCCAGCATGTACAGGGGGGTATACGAGCAGTACTTC
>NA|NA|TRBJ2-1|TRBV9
CASSVGLVSVRAEQFF
TGTGCCAGCAGCGTAGGACTAGTTAGTGTAAGGGCTGAGCAGTTCTTC
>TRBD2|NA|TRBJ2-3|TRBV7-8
CATTSASTDTQYF
TGTGCCACCACTAGCGCGAGCACAGATACGCAGTATTTT
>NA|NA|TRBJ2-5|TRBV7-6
CASSTNRDGETQYF
TGTGCCAGCTCAACCAACAGGGACGGGGAGACCCAGTACTTC
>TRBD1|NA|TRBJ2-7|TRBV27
CASSQRTGSSYEQYF
TGTGCCAGCAGTCAAAGGACAGGAAGCTCCTACGAGCAGTACTTC
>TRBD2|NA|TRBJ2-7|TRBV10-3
CAISESGSYEQYF
TGTGCCATCAGTGAAAGCGGGAGCTACGAGCAGTACTTC
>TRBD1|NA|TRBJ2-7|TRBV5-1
CASSYQGDRSYEQYF
TGCGCCAGCAGCTACCAGGGGGACAGGTCCTACGAGCAGTACTTC
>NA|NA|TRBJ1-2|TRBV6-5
CASSPPGHNYGYTF
TGTGCCAGCAGTCCACCGGGCCATAACTATGGCTACACCTTC
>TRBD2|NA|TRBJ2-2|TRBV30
CAWSAGTSGRGRVGELFF
TGTGCCTGGTCCGCGGGGACTAGCGGGAGGGGGCGCGTCGGGGAGCTGTTTTTT
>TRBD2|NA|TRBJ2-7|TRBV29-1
CSGTTSGRSGSYEQYF
TGCAGCGGTACGACTAGCGGGAGAAGTGGGTCCTACGAGCAGTACTTC
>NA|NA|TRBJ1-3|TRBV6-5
CASSLGRAGGNTIYF
TGTGCCAGCAGTTTGGGTCGGGCGGGCGGAAACACCATATATTTT
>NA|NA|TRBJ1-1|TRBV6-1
CASSEGYTEAFF
TGTGCCAGCAGTGAAGGATACACTGAAGCTTTCTTT
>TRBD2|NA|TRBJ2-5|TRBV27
CASSLYTSGRETQYF
TGTGCCAGCAGTTTATATACTAGCGGGAGAGAGACCCAGTACTTC
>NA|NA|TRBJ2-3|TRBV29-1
CSLKGTDTQYF
TGCAGTCTTAAAGGTACAGATACGCAGTATTTT
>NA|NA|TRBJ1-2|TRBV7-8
CASSLVGTRIFNTGYTF
TGTGCCAGCAGCCTCGTCGGGACCAGGATATTCAATACGGGCTACACCTTC
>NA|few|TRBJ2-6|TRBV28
CASSLHQGMAGANVLTF
TGTGCCAGCAGTTTACACCAGGGTATGGCTGGGGCCAACGTCCTGACTTTC
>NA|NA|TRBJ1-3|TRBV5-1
CASSPMGGSGNTIYF
TGCGCCAGCAGCCCCATGGGAGGGTCTGGAAACACCATATATTTT
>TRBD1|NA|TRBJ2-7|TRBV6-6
CASSRRDRTYEQYF
TGTGCCAGCAGTCGCCGGGACAGAACTTACGAGCAGTACTTC